This T cell receptor (beta chain) was captured in a study of T cell repertoires in cytomegalovirus infection. From the reads, TCRdb called clonotypes with MiXCR, one entry per CDR3 protein. The sample has 450,000 to 600,000 distinct CDR3 sequences, 25% to 35% seen once. Comments on this clonotype: Its antigen remains unidentified.

Notes on the study in general: The ex vivo response was dominated by HLA-C-restricted CMV-specific TCR beta clonotypes.

CDR1 and CDR2 from the germline V gene are MNHEY and SMNVEV (reference sequence). This CDR3 has 17 amino acids. V gave up 2 bases and J gave up 5 bases; unmatched junction bases: 9. The chain combines TRBV27 with TRBJ2-2; 9 bases map to TRBD1. This TCR derives from a human donor in good health (CMV status not recorded). Some clones in this sample may be carry-over from other donors' samples. The source material was cultured PBMCs, sampled from culture after CMV antigen stimulation. DNA of the CDR3: TGTGCCAGCAGTTTACTTCCCGGGACAGGGTTAACCGGGGAGCTGTTTTTT. Its translation is CASSLLPGTGLTGELFF.